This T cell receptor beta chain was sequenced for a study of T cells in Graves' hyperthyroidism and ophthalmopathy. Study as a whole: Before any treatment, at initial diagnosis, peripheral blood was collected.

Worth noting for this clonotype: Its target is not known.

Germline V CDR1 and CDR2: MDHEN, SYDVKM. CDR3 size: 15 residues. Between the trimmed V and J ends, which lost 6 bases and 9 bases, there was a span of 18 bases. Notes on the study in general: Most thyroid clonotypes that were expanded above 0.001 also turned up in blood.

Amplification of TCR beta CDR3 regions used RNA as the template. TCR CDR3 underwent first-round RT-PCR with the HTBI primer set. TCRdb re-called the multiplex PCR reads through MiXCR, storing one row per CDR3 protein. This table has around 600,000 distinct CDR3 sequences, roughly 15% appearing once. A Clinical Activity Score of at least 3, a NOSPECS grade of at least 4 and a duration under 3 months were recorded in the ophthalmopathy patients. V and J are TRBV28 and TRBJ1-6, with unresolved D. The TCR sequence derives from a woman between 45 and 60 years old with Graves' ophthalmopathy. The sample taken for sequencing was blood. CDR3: CASRSGSSSGSPLHF. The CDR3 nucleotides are TGTGCCAGCAGGTCGGGGTCATCCTCCGGTTCACCCCTCCACTTT.